Listed here are 27 T cell receptor beta chains from one sample, sequenced in a study of CXCR3-negative and CXCR3-positive naive CD8 T cells. Libraries were UMI-labeled 5' RACE TRB cDNA. TCRdb reprocessed the 5' RACE reads and keeps a single row for each CDR3 protein, giving no DNA. The sample includes tens of thousands of distinct CDR3 sequences. The sequenced sample was naive CXCR3- CD8+ T cells from blood. Subset here: CD45RO-CCR7+CD27+CD95- naive CD8+ T cells lacking CXCR3 (TNR3-). All receptors derive from a human donor in good health. Some clones in this sample may be carry-over from other donors' samples.

This chain uses TRBV15 with TRBJ2-1. This CDR3 has 16 amino acids. Germline V gene data show CDR1 as LNHNV and CDR2 as YYDKDF (reference sequence). CDR3 region: CATSRAREGPYNEQFF.

This chain joins TRBV29-1 and TRBJ1-2; the D gene TCRdb calls, TRBD1, cannot be checked with no DNA. Per germline, CDR1 SQVTM and CDR2 ANQGSEA. The CDR3 is 16 amino acids. This CDR3 reads CSVLSGKENPNYGYTF.

The gene calls are TRBV29-1 and TRBJ2-1. Germline-derived CDR1 and CDR2 are SQVTM and ANQGSEA. This CDR3 contains 13 residues. The CDR3 reads CSVAGYSYNEQFF.

This rearrangement joins TRBV12-3 or TRBV12-4 to TRBJ2-1; TCRdb picks TRBD2, but there is no DNA to check that call. The CDR3 contains 15 residues. The CDR3 spells CASSTFSGHYNERFF.

The V gene is TRBV7-9, the J gene TRBJ2-7; no DNA is available, so the TRBD1 call from TCRdb remains unchecked. The CDR3 sequence is 16 residues long. Germline CDR1 reads SEHNR; CDR2 reads FQNEAQ (reference sequence). The chain's CDR3 is CASSLRLRGGPYEQYF.

V and J are TRBV28 and TRBJ1-3. Germline V gene data show CDR1 as MDHEN and CDR2 as SYDVKM. The CDR3 spans 13 residues. The CDR3 region is CASSLDGENTIYF.

This sequence joins TRBV9 and TRBJ2-7; TCRdb outputs TRBD2, but without DNA this stays unchecked. Germline V CDR1 and CDR2: SGDLS, YYNGEE. The CDR3 extends over 15 amino acids. This chain's CDR3 is CASSGGPLPQDEQYF.

The genes are TRBV18 and TRBJ2-3; the TCRdb call, TRBD1, lacks DNA for checking. Germline V lookup: CDR1 KGHSH, CDR2 LQKENI. The CDR3 is 15 amino acids. CDR3 amino acids: CASTRTGADTDTQYF.

J is TRBJ2-3 and V is TRBV2; TCRdb calls TRBD2, which cannot be checked without DNA. This CDR3 comprises 16 residues. Germline CDR1 reads SNHLY; CDR2 reads FYNNEI. CDR3 protein: CASSEAAGRSTDTQYF.

The chain is built from TRBV5-1 and TRBJ2-7; TCRdb indicates TRBD1, and absent DNA this call remains unverified. Germline V gene sequence: CDR1 SGHRS, CDR2 YFSETQ. The CDR3 spans 15 residues. CDR3 in amino acids: CASSPWTGNSYEQYF.

The chain joins TRBV7-9 to TRBJ1-2; the TCRdb call, TRBD1, lacks DNA for checking. Germline lookup yields CDR1 SEHNR and CDR2 FQNEAQ (reference sequence). The CDR3 is 15 residues long. CDR3 sequence: CASSFPTGAGYGYTF.

The genes are TRBV7-3 and TRBJ2-7; TCRdb calls TRBD1, which cannot be checked without DNA. The CDR3 totals 15 residues. Looked up from germline, CDR1 is SGHTA and CDR2 is FQGTGA. The CDR3 here is CASSPGGAPSYEQYF.

The chain has TRBV7-2 and TRBJ2-7. Per germline, CDR1 SGHTA and CDR2 FQGNSA. The CDR3 is made up of 14 amino acids. This CDR3 reads CASSFDIFSYEQYF.

V usage is TRBV12-3 or TRBV12-4 and J usage is TRBJ2-3; TCRdb's assignment of TRBD1 cannot be checked, as there is no DNA. The CDR3 totals 14 residues. CDR3 region: CASSRQAGADTQYF.

This chain connects TRBV29-1 to TRBJ1-2; TCRdb's D gene call, TRBD1, goes unchecked for lack of DNA. Per the germline V gene, CDR1 is SQVTM and CDR2 is ANQGSEA. CDR3 length: 15 residues. CDR3 residues: CSVDSGTGGQYGYTF.

The CDR3 here is CSARTNYGYTF. The J gene is TRBJ1-2, the V gene TRBV20-1. Germline V gene sequence: CDR1 DFQATT, CDR2 SNEGSKA (reference sequence). This CDR3 is 11 amino acids long.

The gene calls are TRBV4-3 and TRBJ1-2; the TCRdb D gene call, TRBD1, has no DNA to confirm it. Germline V CDR1 and CDR2: LGHNA, YSLEER. CDR3 length: 14 residues. The CDR3 reads CASSHDTGSYGYTF.

The chain combines TRBV4-3 with TRBJ1-2; TCRdb's assignment of TRBD1 cannot be checked, as there is no DNA. CDR1 and CDR2 from the germline V gene are LGHNA and YSLEER. The CDR3 has 14 amino acids. CDR3: CASSQDDRADGYTF.

The chain uses TRBV15 and TRBJ2-5; lacking DNA, the TRBD1 call made by TCRdb goes unchecked. Germline lookup yields CDR1 LNHNV and CDR2 YYDKDF (reference sequence). The length of the CDR3 is 15 residues. The CDR3 here is CATSPGQGALETQYF.

The chain recombines TRBV6-2 or TRBV6-3 with TRBJ2-7; checking the TCRdb D call of TRBD1 is not possible without DNA. This CDR3 spans 14 amino acids. Germline values: CDR1 MNHEY, CDR2 SVGEGT. CDR3: CASSYSTLGREQYF.

V is TRBV7-2 and J is TRBJ2-7. CDR1 and CDR2 from the germline V gene are SGHTA and FQGNSA. This CDR3 is 15 amino acids long. The CDR3: CASSLVHSSSYEQYF.

The V and J genes are TRBV27 and TRBJ2-4; TCRdb outputs TRBD1, but without DNA this stays unchecked. The germline gives CDR1 MNHEY, CDR2 SMNVEV (reference sequence). The CDR3 loop spans 18 amino acids. This CDR3 reads CASRDRAGSNIAKNIQYF.

The chain is built from TRBV2 and TRBJ2-7; TCRdb names TRBD1, which stays unverified in the absence of DNA. Germline V gene sequence: CDR1 SNHLY, CDR2 FYNNEI. This CDR3 has 13 residues. CDR3 in amino acids: CATPGQGADEQYF.

The chain combines TRBV7-3 with TRBJ2-7. The CDR3 spans 15 residues. Germline assignment: CDR1 SGHTA and CDR2 FQGTGA. The CDR3 sequence: CASSLTAGSPYEQYF.

V is TRBV3-1 and J is TRBJ1-5. The CDR3 contains 17 residues. CDR1 and CDR2 (germline): LGHDT, YNNKEL (reference sequence). The chain's CDR3 is CASSQDKGGGSNQPQHF. The complete variable domain, with remaining parts taken from reference TRBV3-1 and TRBJ1-5, reads DTAVSQTPKYLVTQMGNDKSIKCEQNLGHDTMYWYKQDSKKFLKIMFSYNNKELIINETVPNRFSPKSPDKAHLNLHINSLELGDSAVYFCASSQDKGGGSNQPQHFGDGTRLSIL.

The CDR3 protein is CASSSTGDGTDTQYF. This chain connects TRBV7-9 to TRBJ2-3; lacking DNA, the TRBD1 call made by TCRdb goes unchecked. The CDR3 sequence is 15 residues long. Germline values: CDR1 SEHNR, CDR2 FQNEAQ (reference sequence).

The V and J genes are TRBV12-3 or TRBV12-4 and TRBJ1-2. This CDR3 spans 15 amino acids. This CDR3 is CASSLAAISNYGYTF.